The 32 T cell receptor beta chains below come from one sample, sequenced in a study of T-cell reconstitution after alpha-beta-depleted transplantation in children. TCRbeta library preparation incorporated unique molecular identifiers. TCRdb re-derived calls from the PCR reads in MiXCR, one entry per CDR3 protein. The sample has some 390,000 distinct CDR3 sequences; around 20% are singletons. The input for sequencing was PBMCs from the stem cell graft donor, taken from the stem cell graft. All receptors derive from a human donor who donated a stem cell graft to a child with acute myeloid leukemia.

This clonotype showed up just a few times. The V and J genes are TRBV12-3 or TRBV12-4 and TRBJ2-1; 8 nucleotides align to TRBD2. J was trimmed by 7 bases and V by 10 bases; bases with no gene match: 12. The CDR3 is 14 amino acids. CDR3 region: CATVVSGRRNEQFF. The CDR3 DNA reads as TGTGCCACCGTAGTGAGCGGGAGACGGAATGAGCAGTTCTTC.

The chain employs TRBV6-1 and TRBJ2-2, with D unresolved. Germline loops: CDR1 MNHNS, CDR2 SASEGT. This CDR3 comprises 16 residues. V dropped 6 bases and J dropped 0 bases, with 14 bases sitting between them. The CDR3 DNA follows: TGTGCCAGCAGCGCCTTTTCCGGAACGAACACCGGGGAGCTGTTTTTT. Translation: CASSAFSGTNTGELFF.

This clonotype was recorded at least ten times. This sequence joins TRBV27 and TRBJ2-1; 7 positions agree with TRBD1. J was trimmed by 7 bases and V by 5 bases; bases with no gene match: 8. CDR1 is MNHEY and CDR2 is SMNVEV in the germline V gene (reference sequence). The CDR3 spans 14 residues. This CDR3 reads CASSLRDRGNEQFF. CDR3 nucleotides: TGTGCCAGCAGTCTTAGGGACAGAGGTAATGAGCAGTTCTTC.

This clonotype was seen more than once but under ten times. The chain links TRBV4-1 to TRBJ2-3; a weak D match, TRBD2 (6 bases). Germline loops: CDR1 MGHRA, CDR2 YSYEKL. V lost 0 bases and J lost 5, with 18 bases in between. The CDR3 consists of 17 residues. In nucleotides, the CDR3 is TGCGCCAGCAGCCAAGATGGAGGGACTCCCGAGGTAGATACGCAGTATTTT. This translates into CASSQDGGTPEVDTQYF.

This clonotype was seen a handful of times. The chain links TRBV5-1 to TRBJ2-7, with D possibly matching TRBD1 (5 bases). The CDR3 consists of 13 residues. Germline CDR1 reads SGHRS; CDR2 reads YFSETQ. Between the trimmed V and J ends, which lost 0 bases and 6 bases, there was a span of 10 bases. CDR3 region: CASSLGRDREQYF. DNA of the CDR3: TGCGCCAGCAGCTTGGGCAGGGATCGCGAGCAGTACTTC. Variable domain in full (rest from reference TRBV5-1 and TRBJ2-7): KAGVTQTPRYLIKTRGQQVTLSCSPISGHRSVSWYQQTPGQGLQFLFEYFSETQRNKGNFPGRFSGRQFSNSRSEMNVSTLELGDSALYLCASSLGRDREQYFGPGTRLTVT.

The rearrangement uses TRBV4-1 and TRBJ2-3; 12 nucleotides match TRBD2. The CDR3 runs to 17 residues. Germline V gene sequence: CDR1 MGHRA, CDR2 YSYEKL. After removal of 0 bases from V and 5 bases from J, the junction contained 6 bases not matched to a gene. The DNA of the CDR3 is TGCGCCAGCAGCCAAGAGGCTAGCGGGAGGGTTCTAGATACGCAGTATTTT. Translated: CASSQEASGRVLDTQYF.

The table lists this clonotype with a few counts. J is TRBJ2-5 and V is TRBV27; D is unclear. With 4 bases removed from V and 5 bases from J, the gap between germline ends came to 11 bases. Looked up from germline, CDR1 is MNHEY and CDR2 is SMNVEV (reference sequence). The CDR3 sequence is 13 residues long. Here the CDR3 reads CASSYILPETQYF. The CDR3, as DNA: TGTGCCAGCAGTTACATTCTGCCCGAGACCCAGTACTTC.

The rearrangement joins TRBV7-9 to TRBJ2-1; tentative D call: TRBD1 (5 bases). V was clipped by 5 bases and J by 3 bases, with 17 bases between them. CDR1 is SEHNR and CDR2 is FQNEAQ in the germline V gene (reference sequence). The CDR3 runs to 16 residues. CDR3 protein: CASSPKWGRGYNEQFF. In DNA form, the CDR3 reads TGTGCCAGCAGCCCAAAGTGGGGTAGGGGCTACAATGAGCAGTTCTTC. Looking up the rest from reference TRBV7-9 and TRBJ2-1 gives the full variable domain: DTGVSQNPRHKITKRGQNVTFRCDPISEHNRLYWYRQTLGQGPEFLTYFQNEAQLEKSRLLSDRFSAERPKGSFSTLEIQRTEQGDSAMYLCASSPKWGRGYNEQFFGPGTRLTVL.

In DNA, the CDR3 is TGTGCCAGCAGCCAAGAACAGGCTCTCTCCTACAATGAGCAGTTCTTC. This translates into CASSQEQALSYNEQFF. The chain carries TRBV4-2 and TRBJ2-1, with D perhaps matching TRBD1 (5 bases). Germline CDR1 LGHNA, CDR2 YNFKEQ. The V end lost 0 bases, the J end lost 0 bases, and 9 bases lay between the germline ends. This CDR3 is built from 16 residues.

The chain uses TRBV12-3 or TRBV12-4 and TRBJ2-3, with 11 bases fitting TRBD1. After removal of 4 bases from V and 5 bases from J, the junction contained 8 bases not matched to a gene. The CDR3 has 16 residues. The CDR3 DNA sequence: TGTGCCAGCAGTTCGGACGGACAGGGGGCAATAGATACGCAGTATTTT. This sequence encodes CASSSDGQGAIDTQYF.

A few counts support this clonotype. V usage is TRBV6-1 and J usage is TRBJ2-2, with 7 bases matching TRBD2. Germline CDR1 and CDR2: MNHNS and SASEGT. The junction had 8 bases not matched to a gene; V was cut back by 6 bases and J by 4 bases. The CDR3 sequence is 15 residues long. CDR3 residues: CASSQWEGSTGELFF. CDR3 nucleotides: TGTGCCAGCAGCCAGTGGGAGGGGAGCACCGGGGAGCTGTTTTTT.

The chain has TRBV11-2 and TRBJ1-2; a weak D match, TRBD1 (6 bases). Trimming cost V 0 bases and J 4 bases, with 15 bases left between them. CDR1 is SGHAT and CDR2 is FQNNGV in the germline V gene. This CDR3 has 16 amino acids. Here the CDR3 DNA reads TGTGCCAGCAGCTTAGATGGGATCAGGGGTCTCTATGGCTACACCTTC. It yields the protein CASSLDGIRGLYGYTF. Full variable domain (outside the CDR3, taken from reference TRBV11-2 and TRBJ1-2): EAGVAQSPRYKIIEKRQSVAFWCNPISGHATLYWYQQILGQGPKLLIQFQNNGVVDDSQLPKDRFSAERLKGVDSTLKIQPAKLEDSAVYLCASSLDGIRGLYGYTFGSGTRLTVV.

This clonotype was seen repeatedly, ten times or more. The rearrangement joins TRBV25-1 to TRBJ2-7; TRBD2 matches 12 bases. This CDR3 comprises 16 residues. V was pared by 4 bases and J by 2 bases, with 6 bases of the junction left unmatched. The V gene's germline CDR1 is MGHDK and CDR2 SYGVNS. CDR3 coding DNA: TGTGCCAGCAGTGGGCTAGCGGGAGGGCCAACCTACGAGCAGTACTTC. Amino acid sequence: CASSGLAGGPTYEQYF.

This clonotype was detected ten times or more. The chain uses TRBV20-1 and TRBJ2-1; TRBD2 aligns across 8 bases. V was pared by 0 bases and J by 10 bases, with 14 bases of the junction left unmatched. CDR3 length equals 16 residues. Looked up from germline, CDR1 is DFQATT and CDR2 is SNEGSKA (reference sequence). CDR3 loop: CSARDGSGREGREQFF. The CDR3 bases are TGCAGTGCTAGAGATGGGTCCGGACGGGAGGGCCGGGAGCAGTTCTTC.

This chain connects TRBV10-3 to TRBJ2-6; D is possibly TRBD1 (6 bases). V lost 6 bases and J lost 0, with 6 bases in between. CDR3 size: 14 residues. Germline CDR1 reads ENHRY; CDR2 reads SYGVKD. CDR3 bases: TGTGCCATCAGAGGGGGCTCTGGGGCCAACGTCCTGACTTTC. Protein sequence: CAIRGGSGANVLTF.

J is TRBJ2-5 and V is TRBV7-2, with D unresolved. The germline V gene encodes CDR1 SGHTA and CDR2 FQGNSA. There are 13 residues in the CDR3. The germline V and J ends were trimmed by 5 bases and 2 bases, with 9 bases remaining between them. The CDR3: CASSRPKQETQYF. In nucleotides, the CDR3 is TGTGCCAGCAGCCGCCCCAAACAAGAGACCCAGTACTTC.

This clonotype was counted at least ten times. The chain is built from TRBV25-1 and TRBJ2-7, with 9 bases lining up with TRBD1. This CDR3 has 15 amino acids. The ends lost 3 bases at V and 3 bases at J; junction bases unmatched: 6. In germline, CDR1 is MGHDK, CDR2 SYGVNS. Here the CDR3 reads CASSEPTGGGYEQYF. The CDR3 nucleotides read TGTGCCAGCAGTGAGCCGACAGGGGGTGGCTACGAGCAGTACTTC.

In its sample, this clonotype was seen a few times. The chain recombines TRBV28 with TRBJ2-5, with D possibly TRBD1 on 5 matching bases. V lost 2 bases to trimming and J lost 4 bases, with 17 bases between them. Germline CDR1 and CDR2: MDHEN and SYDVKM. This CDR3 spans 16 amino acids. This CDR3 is CASSLSSGSATETQYF. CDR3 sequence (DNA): TGTGCCAGCAGTTTAAGTTCAGGGTCCGCGACAGAGACCCAGTACTTC.

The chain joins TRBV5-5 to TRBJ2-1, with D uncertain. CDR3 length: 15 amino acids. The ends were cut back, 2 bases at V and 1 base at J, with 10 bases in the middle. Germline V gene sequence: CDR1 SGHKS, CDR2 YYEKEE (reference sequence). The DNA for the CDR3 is TGTGCCAGCAGCTTTACTCCGGAGTCCTACAATGAGCAGTTCTTC. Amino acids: CASSFTPESYNEQFF.

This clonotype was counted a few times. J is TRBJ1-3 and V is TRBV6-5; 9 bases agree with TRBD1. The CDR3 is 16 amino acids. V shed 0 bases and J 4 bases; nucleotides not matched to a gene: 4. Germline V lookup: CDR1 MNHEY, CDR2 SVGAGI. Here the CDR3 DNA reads TGTGCCAGCAGTTACTCGTGGACAGGGGCAGGAAACACCATATATTTT. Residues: CASSYSWTGAGNTIYF.

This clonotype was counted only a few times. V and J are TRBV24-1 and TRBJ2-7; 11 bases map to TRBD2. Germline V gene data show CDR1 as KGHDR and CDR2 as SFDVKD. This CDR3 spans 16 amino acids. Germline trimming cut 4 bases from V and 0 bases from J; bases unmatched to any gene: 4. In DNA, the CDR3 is TGTGCCACCAGTGACACCACTAGCGGGAGCTCCTACGAGCAGTACTTC. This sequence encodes CATSDTTSGSSYEQYF.

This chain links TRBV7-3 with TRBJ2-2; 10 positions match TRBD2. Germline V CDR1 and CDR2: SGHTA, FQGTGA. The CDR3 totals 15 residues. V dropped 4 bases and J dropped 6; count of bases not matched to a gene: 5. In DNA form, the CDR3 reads TGTGCCAGCAGCTCCGGGACTAGCGATTCCGGGGAGCTGTTTTTT. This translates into CASSSGTSDSGELFF.

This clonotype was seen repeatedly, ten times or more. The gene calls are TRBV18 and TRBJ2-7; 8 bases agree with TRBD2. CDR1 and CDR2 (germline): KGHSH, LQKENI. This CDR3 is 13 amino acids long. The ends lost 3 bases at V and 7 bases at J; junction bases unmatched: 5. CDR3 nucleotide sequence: TGTGCCAGCTCACCTAGCGGGATAAGTGAGCAGTACTTC. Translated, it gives CASSPSGISEQYF.

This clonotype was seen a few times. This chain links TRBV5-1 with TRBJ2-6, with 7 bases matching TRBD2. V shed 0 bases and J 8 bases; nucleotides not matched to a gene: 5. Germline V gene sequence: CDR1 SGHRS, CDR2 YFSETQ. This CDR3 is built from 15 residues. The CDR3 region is CASSLAGGSSNVLTF. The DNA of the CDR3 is TGCGCCAGCAGCTTGGCCGGCGGGAGTTCCAACGTCCTGACTTTC.

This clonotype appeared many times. The CDR3: CSASWGLNQPQHF. The DNA of the CDR3 is TGCAGTGCTAGTTGGGGGCTCAATCAGCCCCAGCATTTT. The chain joins TRBV20-1 to TRBJ1-5, with D possibly matching TRBD1 (6 bases). V shed 3 bases and J shed 3 bases, with 9 bases lying between them. The CDR3 sequence is 13 residues long. The V gene's germline CDR1 is DFQATT and CDR2 SNEGSKA (reference sequence).

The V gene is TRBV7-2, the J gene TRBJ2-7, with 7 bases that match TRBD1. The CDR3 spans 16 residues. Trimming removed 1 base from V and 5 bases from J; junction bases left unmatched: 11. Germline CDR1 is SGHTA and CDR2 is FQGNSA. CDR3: CASSLGRQGRADEQYF. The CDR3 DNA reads TGTGCCAGCAGCTTAGGCCGACAGGGTAGGGCCGACGAGCAGTACTTC.

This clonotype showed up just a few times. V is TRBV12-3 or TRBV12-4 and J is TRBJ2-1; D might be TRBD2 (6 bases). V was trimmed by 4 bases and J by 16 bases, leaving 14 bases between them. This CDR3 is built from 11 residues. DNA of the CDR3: TGTGCCAGCAGTTCGCGGGACCGTTTTTTCTTC. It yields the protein CASSSRDRFFF.

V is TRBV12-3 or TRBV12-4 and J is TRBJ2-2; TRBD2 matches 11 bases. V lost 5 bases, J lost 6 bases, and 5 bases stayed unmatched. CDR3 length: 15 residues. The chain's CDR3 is CASSLSGRGPGELFF. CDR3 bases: TGTGCCAGCAGTCTTAGCGGGAGGGGCCCCGGGGAGCTGTTTTTT.

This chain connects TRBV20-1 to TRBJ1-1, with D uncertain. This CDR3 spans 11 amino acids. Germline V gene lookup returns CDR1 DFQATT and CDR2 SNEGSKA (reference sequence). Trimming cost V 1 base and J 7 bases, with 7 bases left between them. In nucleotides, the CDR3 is TGCAGTGCTAGAGCAGAGATTGAAGCTTTCTTT. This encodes CSARAEIEAFF.

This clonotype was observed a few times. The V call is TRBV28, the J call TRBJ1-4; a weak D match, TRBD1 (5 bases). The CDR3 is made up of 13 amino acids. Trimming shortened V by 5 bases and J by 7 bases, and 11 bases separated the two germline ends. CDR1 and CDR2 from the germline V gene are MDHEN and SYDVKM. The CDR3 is CASSPGQSEKLFF. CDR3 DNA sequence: TGTGCCAGCAGTCCCGGACAAAGTGAAAAACTGTTTTTT.

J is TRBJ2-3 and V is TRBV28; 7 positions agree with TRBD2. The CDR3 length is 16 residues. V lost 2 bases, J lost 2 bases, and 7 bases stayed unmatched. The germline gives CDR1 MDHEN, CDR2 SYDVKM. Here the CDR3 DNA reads TGTGCCAGCAGTTTAACATCTAGCGGCCTCACAGATACGCAGTATTTT. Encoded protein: CASSLTSSGLTDTQYF.

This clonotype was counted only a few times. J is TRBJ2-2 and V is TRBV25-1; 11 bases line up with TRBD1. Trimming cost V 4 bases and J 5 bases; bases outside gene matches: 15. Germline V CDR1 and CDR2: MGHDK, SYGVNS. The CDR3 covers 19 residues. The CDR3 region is CASSATLGQGEKGTGELFF. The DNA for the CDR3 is TGTGCCAGCAGTGCCACCCTGGGACAGGGGGAGAAGGGGACCGGGGAGCTGTTTTTT.